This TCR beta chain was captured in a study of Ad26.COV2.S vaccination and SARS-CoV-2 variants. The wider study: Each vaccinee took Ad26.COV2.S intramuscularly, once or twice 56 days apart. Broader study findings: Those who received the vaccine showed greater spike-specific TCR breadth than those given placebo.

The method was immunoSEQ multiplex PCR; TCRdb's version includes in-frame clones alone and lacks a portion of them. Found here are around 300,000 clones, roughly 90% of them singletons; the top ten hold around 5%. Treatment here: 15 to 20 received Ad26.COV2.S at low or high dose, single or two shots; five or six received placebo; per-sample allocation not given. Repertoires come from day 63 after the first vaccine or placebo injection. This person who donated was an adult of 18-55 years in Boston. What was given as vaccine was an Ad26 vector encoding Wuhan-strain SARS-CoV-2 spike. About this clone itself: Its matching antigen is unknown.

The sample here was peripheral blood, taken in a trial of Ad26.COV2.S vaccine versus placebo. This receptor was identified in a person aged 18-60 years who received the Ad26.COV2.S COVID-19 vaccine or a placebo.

For the CDR3, the DNA is TGTGCCAGCAGTTATCCTGGCAGGGCGCGAACTGAAGCTTTCTTT. Its translation: CASSYPGRARTEAFF. The gene calls are TRBV6-2 or TRBV6-3 and TRBJ1-1; a possible D gene is TRBD1 (5 bases). CDR1 and CDR2 from the germline V gene are MNHEY and SVGEGT. With 3 bases removed from V and 5 bases from J, the gap between germline ends came to 16 bases. The CDR3 contains 15 residues.